This T cell receptor beta chain was identified in a study of blood T cell repertoires in COVID-19 (dated by TCRdb to the early 2020s). For the study in its entirety: Samples covering the acute and convalescent phases of COVID-19 were provided by collaborators in the United States, Italy and Spain. Sample metadata almost always included a de-identified subject ID, COVID-19 status, age in years and sex. The material from the prospective study consisted of cDNA or gDNA derived from T cells, B-cell-depleted T cells, or PBMCs. Deeply sampled blood TCRbeta repertoires from subjects exposed to, actively infected with, or recovered from COVID-19 were included in the dataset. HLA class I and class II types, where available, came from metadata supplied by the sample provider rather than from assay-based typing. Samples came from the ongoing ImmuneRACE study (first 160 participants) plus 1,254 subjects from 6 global collaborators. A freely available public database, intended as a resource for researchers studying the immune response to SARS-CoV-2, is where the repertoires were released. Study-level results and caveats: The amount of clinical and demographic metadata varied by source and participant and was provided uncurated.

The immunoSEQ Assay, a bias-controlled multiplex PCR, was used to amplify TCRbeta CDR3 regions from genomic DNA. The paper's processing steps were these. The number of nucleated cells in each sample was estimated from the amplification of reference gene primers within the assay. To quantify the absolute abundance of each unique TCRbeta CDR3 rearrangement, sequence reads were collapsed and filtered. For each sample, productive Simpson clonality was calculated by taking the square root of Simpson's diversity index across productive rearrangements. Imported from immuneACCESS, the table was reduced by TCRdb to in-frame sequences with V and J called. These copies leave out some clones; in studies compared against another copy, an unresolved V gene accounts for under half, and the cause of the remainder is not known. For V, J and clone size, that table is used; D and trimming come from the DNA. The sample has some 250,000 clones on record, around 82% of them singletons. About 9% of the sample lies in the top ten.

This clone was recorded only once. Its antigen is still unknown. The input lacks base qualities; no much larger clone sits a single base away. Each collaborating institution followed its own protocols to collect whole blood in K2EDTA tubes. For TCRbeta analysis, collaborator samples were shipped as frozen whole blood, as isolated PBMCs, or as DNA extracted from either sample type. V lost 3 bases and J lost 2 bases; the stretch between them is 14 bases long. Inclusive of the bounding cysteine and phenylalanine, the CDR3 is 15 residues long. Only the CDR3 region is kept as DNA, spanning 45 bases read in frame from base 1. The germline V gene (reference sequence) provides CDR1 DFQATT and CDR2 SNEGSKA.

Sequencing was carried out using peripheral blood. The clonotype comes from a man in his forties with active or convalescent COVID-19. The rearranged segments are TRBV20-1 and TRBJ2-1, and possibly TRBD2, on 6 matching bases. The CDR3 region reads CSASFASATYNEQFF. Read as DNA, the sequence is TGCAGTGCTAGTTTCGCTAGCGCTACCTACAATGAGCAGTTCTTC.